This T cell receptor beta chain was obtained from a study of shared clonotypes between healthy human individuals. The study's findings and limits: Among donors, the sharing of clonotypes was expected to be influenced by sequencing depth.

HIV-negative, healthy adults without recent acute infections or vaccinations were the donors. In the CD4+ fraction, cells were divided into CD45RA+ naive and CD45RA-negative memory subsets. Note on this clone: Its antigen is still unknown.

Original methodology: Filtering differed for immunoSEQ, which gave only junction sequences without quality scores. The assay was immunoSEQ multiplex PCR, and TCRdb's table has in-frame clones only and misses some. That table gives V, J and clone size, and the DNA gave D and trimming. This table holds millions of clones, 90% to 95% found once. V was clipped by 5 bases and J by 0 bases, with 11 bases between them. The CDR3 extends over 15 amino acids. Per germline, CDR1 SGHTA and CDR2 FQGTGA. Sequenced: naive CD4+ T cells sorted from blood. Indicated subset: CD45RA+ positively selected. The TCR comes from a man between 18 and 29 years old in good health. This chain uses TRBV7-3 with TRBJ2-1; D is undetermined. The CDR3 sequence is CASSLRPSSYNEQFF. The CDR3 DNA reads as TGTGCCAGCAGCCTCCGGCCTAGCTCCTACAATGAGCAGTTCTTC.